This is a list of T cell receptor beta chains from one sample in a study of cytomegalovirus exposure and HLA in healthy donors. Some clones are missing from TCRdb's copy, which holds only in-frame ones; the method was immunoSEQ multiplex PCR. The sample yields under 150,000 clones, over 70% seen once. The sample was PBMCs. Receptors were obtained from a woman between 40 and 55 years old in good health and CMV-seronegative. CDR3s include the opening cysteine and the closing phenylalanine or tryptophan. A D gene is named only where the DNA matches it firmly. The size of a clone is reported for some rows only, either as once, few or many, or as a class for expanded clones.

clone_size j_call v_call d_call cdr3_nt cdr3_aa
NA TRBJ2-5 TRBV6-5 NA TGTGCCAGCAGTTACGGCAGGGAAGAGACCCAGTACTTC CASSYGREETQYF
NA TRBJ1-4 TRBV5-1 TRBD1 TGCGCCAGCAGCTTGGCCCCCTGGACAGGCTTAAATGAAAAACTGTTTTTT CASSLAPWTGLNEKLFF
NA TRBJ2-7 TRBV6-1 TRBD1 TGTGCCAGCAGTTTACCCGGGACAGACGAGCAGTACTTC CASSLPGTDEQYF
few TRBJ1-1 TRBV13 TRBD1 TGTGCCAGCAGCTTTGACAGGGGAACTGAAGCTTTCTTT CASSFDRGTEAFF
NA TRBJ2-7 TRBV4-1 NA TGCGCCAGCAGCCAAGGAAACAGCTACGAGCAGTACTTC CASSQGNSYEQYF
NA TRBJ2-5 TRBV28 NA TGTGCCAGCAGTTTAGGGCAGACCCAAGAGACCCAGTACTTC CASSLGQTQETQYF
once TRBJ1-1 TRBV23-1 NA TGCGCCAGCAGTCAACGAACTGGGAACACTGAAGCTTTCTTT CASSQRTGNTEAFF
NA TRBJ1-6 TRBV9 NA TGTGCCAGCAGCCCCCGAGTGAGCCCCTATAATTCACCCCTCCACTTT CASSPRVSPYNSPLHF
NA TRBJ2-5 TRBV18 NA TGTGCCAGCTCACCCCCCCTGGAGGATTTCCAAGAGACCCAGTACTTC CASSPPLEDFQETQYF
once TRBJ2-7 TRBV27 NA TGTGCCAGCAGTTTCGCGCCTTCCGGTTACGAGCAGTACTTC CASSFAPSGYEQYF
NA TRBJ2-7 TRBV2 TRBD1 TGTGCCAGCCGGGACAGCAGAAAGCAGTACTTC CASRDSRKQYF
NA TRBJ2-3 TRBV18 TRBD2 TGTGCCAGCTCACCACCGGTAGCGGGAGTTGGCACAGATACGCAGTATTTT CASSPPVAGVGTDTQYF
NA TRBJ2-1 TRBV13 NA TGTGCCAGCAGCTTAGACGGGAGTGCCTACAATGAGCAGTTCTTC CASSLDGSAYNEQFF
few TRBJ1-1 TRBV19 NA TGTGCCAGTAGTCAGGAGGCCCGGAGAGCTTTCTTT CASSQEARRAFF
NA TRBJ1-6 TRBV7-2 NA TGTGCCAGCAGCCCGGACAGTTTTAATTCACCCCTCCACTTT CASSPDSFNSPLHF
NA TRBJ2-1 TRBV5-6 TRBD2 TGTGCCAGCAGCTTGGCCGGGACTAGCGGGGGCCGGGATGAGCAGTTCTTC CASSLAGTSGGRDEQFF
NA TRBJ1-4 TRBV5-1 NA TGCGCCAGCAGCTTCACGGGAGAAGAAAAACTGTTTTTT CASSFTGEEKLFF
NA TRBJ2-7 TRBV7-9 NA TGTGCCAGCAGCTTAGTTGTCGGACAGAACCATTACCCCCCGTTATTC CASSLVVGQNHYPPLF
NA TRBJ1-1 TRBV7-8 NA TGTGCCAGCAGCCCCCTCGGGGTTGAAGCTTTCTTT CASSPLGVEAFF
NA TRBJ2-1 TRBV28 TRBD2 TGTGCCAGCAGTTCAGCGGGAATTTCCTACAATGAGCAGTTCTTC CASSSAGISYNEQFF
NA TRBJ1-1 TRBV28 TRBD1 TGTGCCAGCAGTTCGGGGTCGACAGGGGATTCTGAAGCTTTCTTT CASSSGSTGDSEAFF
NA TRBJ1-2 TRBV7-2 TRBD1 TGTGCCAGCAGTTCCAGGGGTCAGGGGGACTATGGCTACACCTTC CASSSRGQGDYGYTF
NA TRBJ2-1 TRBV2 NA TGTGCCAGCCCCTCCGGGGTGGGGTACAATGAGCAGTTCTTC CASPSGVGYNEQFF
NA TRBJ2-3 TRBV9 TRBD2 TGTGCCAGCAGCGTTCTAGCGGGGGGCCACCCAGATACGCAGTATTTT CASSVLAGGHPDTQYF
NA TRBJ2-3 TRBV9 NA TGTGCCAGCAGCGTAGGGGAGAGCACAGATACGCAGTATTTT CASSVGESTDTQYF
NA TRBJ2-7 TRBV5-4 NA TGTGCCAGCAGCTTGGCCGGGAGCTACGAGCAGTACTTC CASSLAGSYEQYF
NA TRBJ1-1 TRBV5-1 TRBD1 TGCGCCAGCAGCTGGGGACAGGGGATGAACACTGAAGCTTTCTTT CASSWGQGMNTEAFF
NA TRBJ1-2 TRBV5-1 TRBD1 TGCGCCAGCAGCGCGGGACAGGTGGGACGGGATGGCTACACCTTC CASSAGQVGRDGYTF
NA TRBJ2-5 TRBV7-8 NA TGTGCCAGCAGCCTAGTGTTGGGGCTTGAGACCCAGTACTTC CASSLVLGLETQYF
NA TRBJ1-1 TRBV6-5 NA TGTGCCAGCAGTTACTCTGAGGGCGCCGCTGAAGCTTTCTTT CASSYSEGAAEAFF
NA TRBJ1-2 TRBV10-2 TRBD1 TGCGCCAGCTACAGGGGGCGCGGCTATGGCTACACCTTC CASYRGRGYGYTF
NA TRBJ1-3 TRBV9 NA TGTGCCAGCAGAGCCCCGGGGGGGCAAACTCTTGGGGACACCATATATTTT CASRAPGGQTLGDTIYF
NA TRBJ1-1 TRBV19 NA TGTGCCAGTAGTGGAACGGCGGACACTGAAGCTTTCTTT CASSGTADTEAFF
NA TRBJ2-3 TRBV4-3 NA TGCGCCAGCAGCCAAGGACAGGCTAGCACAGATACGCAGTATTTT CASSQGQASTDTQYF
NA TRBJ1-2 TRBV20-1 NA TGCAGTCAGCGGATTAACTATGGCTACACCTTC CSQRINYGYTF
NA TRBJ2-5 TRBV5-1 NA TGCGCCAGCAGCTCGGTAACCCAAGAGACCCAGTACTTC CASSSVTQETQYF
NA TRBJ2-3 TRBV2 NA TGTGCCAGCAGCGAGGACGGGGCGCAGTATTTT CASSEDGAQYF
once TRBJ2-1 TRBV7-2 TRBD1 TGTGCCAGCAGCCTGCAACTGGGACAGGTCTACAATGAGCAGTTCTTC CASSLQLGQVYNEQFF
NA TRBJ1-5 TRBV7-8 TRBD1 TGTGCCAGCTCTGGGGGACAGGCTAGCAATCAGCCCCAGCATTTT CASSGGQASNQPQHF
NA TRBJ1-1 TRBV27 NA TGTGCCAGCAGTTTATCACAGGGTTTCATAACTGAAGCTTTCTTT CASSLSQGFITEAFF
NA TRBJ1-6 TRBV5-4 NA TGTGCCAGCAGCTCGGGCACTAGAGGACCCCTCCACTTT CASSSGTRGPLHF
once TRBJ1-2 TRBV2 TRBD1 TGTGCCAGCAGGGCGGGACAGGGGGCTTCCTATGGCTACACCTTC CASRAGQGASYGYTF
NA TRBJ2-7 TRBV5-6 NA TGTGCCAGCAGCGCAGGACAGTCCGGGACCAACTACGAGCAGTACTTC CASSAGQSGTNYEQYF
NA TRBJ2-7 TRBV6-5 TRBD1 TGTGCCAGCAACCCCCGGGACAGAGCCTACGAGCAGTACTTC CASNPRDRAYEQYF
NA TRBJ1-1 TRBV4-3 NA TGCGCCAGCAGCCAAGGGCAGGTTTTGAACACTGAAGCTTTCTTT CASSQGQVLNTEAFF